A single sample gave rise to the 9 T cell receptor beta chains below, sequenced in a study of shared clonotypes between healthy human individuals. Sequencing was performed with immunoSEQ multiplex PCR; in TCRdb, only in-frame clones are kept and a portion is missing. The table includes hundreds of thousands of clones, about 96% detected once. The sample consisted of memory CD8+ T cells sorted from blood. Subset described: CD45RO+ cells pooled with CCR7-negative TemRA cells. These receptors were obtained from a man aged 25 to 40 in good health.

The chain is built from TRBV28 and TRBJ1-5, with a weak D call TRBD1 (5 bases). The V gene lost 6 bases and the J gene lost 1 base, with 13 bases spanning the gap. In germline, CDR1 is MDHEN, CDR2 SYDVKM. The CDR3 sequence is 15 residues long. The CDR3 DNA sequence: TGTGCCAGCAGCCCCGACAGAGGGAGCAATCAGCCCCAGCATTTT. This gives the protein CASSPDRGSNQPQHF.

The chain uses TRBV7-2 and TRBJ1-5; 8 bases agree with TRBD1. In germline, CDR1 is SGHTA, CDR2 FQGNSA. The CDR3 sequence is 16 residues long. V shed 0 bases, J shed 3 bases, and the junction held 4 bases outside the gene matches. CDR3 residues: CASSLAGTGHNQPQHF. Written as DNA, the CDR3 is TGTGCCAGCAGCTTAGCGGGGACAGGTCACAATCAGCCCCAGCATTTT.

The chain uses TRBV9 and TRBJ2-7, with TRBD2 as a possible D gene (5 bases). CDR1 and CDR2 from the germline V gene are SGDLS and YYNGEE. This CDR3 spans 14 amino acids. The V end lost 0 bases, the J end lost 5 bases, and 12 bases lay between the germline ends. This chain's CDR3 is CASSVGGEGNEQYF. DNA for the CDR3: TGTGCCAGCAGCGTAGGGGGTGAGGGCAACGAGCAGTACTTC.

The CDR3 here is CAISESSSGASGELFF. In DNA, the CDR3 is TGTGCCATCAGTGAGTCGTCCAGCGGGGCTTCCGGGGAGCTGTTTTTT. The chain employs TRBV10-3 and TRBJ2-2; 7 nucleotides align to TRBD2. After removal of 0 bases from V and 6 bases from J, the junction contained 7 bases not matched to a gene. The CDR3 covers 16 residues. Per the germline V gene, CDR1 is ENHRY and CDR2 is SYGVKD.

This clone is a singleton in its sample. J is TRBJ2-7 and V is TRBV4-1; the match to TRBD2 covers 14 bases. Germline CDR1 and CDR2: MGHRA and YSYEKL. The CDR3 contains 16 residues. V shed 3 bases, J shed 5 bases, and the junction held 6 bases outside the gene matches. CDR3 sequence: CASSQFRLAGGNEQYF. CDR3 coding DNA: TGCGCCAGCAGCCAGTTCCGACTAGCGGGAGGGAACGAGCAGTACTTC.

V and J are TRBV19 and TRBJ1-5; the D gene is possibly TRBD1 (5 bases). CDR3 size: 15 residues. The V end lost 6 bases, the J end lost 2 bases, and 14 bases lay between the germline ends. CDR1 LNHDA and CDR2 SQIVND come from the germline V gene (reference sequence). Written as DNA, the CDR3 is TGTGCCAGTAGCCGCGCTCAGGGCGGCAATCAGCCCCAGCATTTT. It is translated as CASSRAQGGNQPQHF. Combining the CDR3 with reference TRBV19 and TRBJ1-5 gives the whole variable domain DGGITQSPKYLFRKEGQNVTLSCEQNLNHDAMYWYRQDPGQGLRLIYYSQIVNDFQKGDIAEGYSVSREKKESFPLTVTSAQKNPTAFYLCASSRAQGGNQPQHFGDGTRLSIL.

Details on this clone: The same CDR3 is also encoded by other DNA sequences in this sample. This chain joins TRBV7-2 and TRBJ2-7; D call uncertain. This CDR3 spans 11 amino acids. V was cut by 3 bases and J by 1 base, with 1 base left in between. The V gene's germline CDR1 is SGHTA and CDR2 FQGNSA. The CDR3 nucleotides are TGTGCCAGCAGCTTGTCCTACGAGCAGTACTTC. Protein product: CASSLSYEQYF.

CDR3 loop: CASSPRLGEETQYF. The CDR3 bases are TGTGCCAGCTCACCACGATTGGGAGAAGAGACCCAGTACTTC. The chain couples TRBV18 to TRBJ2-5; TRBD2 might be the D (5 bases). The V end lost 1 base, the J end lost 3 bases, and 9 bases lay between the germline ends. The CDR3 is made up of 14 amino acids. Germline CDR1 is KGHSH and CDR2 is LQKENI. The variable domain in full, with the rest retrieved from reference TRBV18 and TRBJ2-5, is NAGVMQNPRHLVRRRGQEARLRCSPMKGHSHVYWYRQLPEEGLKFMVYLQKENIIDESGMPKERFSAEFPKEGPSILRIQQVVRGDSAAYFCASSPRLGEETQYFGPGTRLLVL.

This clone was recorded only once. This chain joins TRBV7-6 and TRBJ2-3; possibly TRBD1 for D (6 bases). Germline-derived CDR1 and CDR2 are SGHVS and FNYEAQ. Trimming pared 1 base from V and 1 base from J, leaving 6 bases between. The CDR3 is 14 amino acids. In DNA form, the CDR3 reads TGTGCCAGCAGCTTAGGGACAGGCACAGATACGCAGTATTTT. Its protein product is CASSLGTGTDTQYF.